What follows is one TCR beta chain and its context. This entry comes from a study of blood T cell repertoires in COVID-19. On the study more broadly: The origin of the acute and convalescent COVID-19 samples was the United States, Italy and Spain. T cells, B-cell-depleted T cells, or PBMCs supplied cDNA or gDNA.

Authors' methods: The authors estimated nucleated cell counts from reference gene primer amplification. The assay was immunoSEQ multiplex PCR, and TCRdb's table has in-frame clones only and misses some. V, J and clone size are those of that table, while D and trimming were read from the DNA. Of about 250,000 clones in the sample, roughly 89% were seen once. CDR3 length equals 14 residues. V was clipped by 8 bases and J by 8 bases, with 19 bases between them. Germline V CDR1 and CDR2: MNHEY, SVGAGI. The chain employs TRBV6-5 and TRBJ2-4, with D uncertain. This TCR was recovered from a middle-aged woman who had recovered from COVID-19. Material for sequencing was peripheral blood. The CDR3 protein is CASQSGGAGDIQYF. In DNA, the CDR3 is TGTGCCAGCCAATCGGGTGGCGCTGGAGACATTCAGTACTTC.